This is a list of T cell receptor beta chains from one sample in a study of cytomegalovirus exposure and HLA in healthy donors. Assay used: immunoSEQ multiplex PCR; TCRdb lists only in-frame clones, some missing. The top ten clones hold approximately 10% of a sample with some 170,000 clones, over 85% of them seen once. Sample: PBMCs. These receptor sequences come from a woman between 18 and 30 years old in good health and CMV-seropositive. CDR3s include the opening cysteine and the closing phenylalanine or tryptophan. D genes are given only for firm matches. Clone size, where shown, is once, few, many, or a class for clones that have expanded.

.,TRBJ1-1,TRBV2,.,TGTGCCAGCAGTCAAATCCCGGGCACTGAAGCTTTCTTT,CASSQIPGTEAFF
TRBD2,TRBJ2-1,TRBV9,.,TGTGCCAGCAGCGTAGTCTTAGGGTCGAGGGCTAGCGGGAGTGGTGAGCAGTTCTTC,CASSVVLGSRASGSGEQFF
.,TRBJ2-7,TRBV30,.,TGTGCCTGGAGTGTCCAACGGGGGACCGCGGGGCGGGAGCAGTACTTC,CAWSVQRGTAGREQYF
TRBD1,TRBJ2-6,TRBV19,.,TGTGCCAGTAGTATATGGGCAGGGGGATCTGGGGCCAACGTCCTGACTTTC,CASSIWAGGSGANVLTF
TRBD1,TRBJ1-1,TRBV5-8,.,TGTGCCAGCAGTTTCACAGGGGGTTACACTGAAGCTTTCTTT,CASSFTGGYTEAFF
TRBD2,TRBJ2-1,TRBV6-5,once,TGTGCCAGCAGCCCTAGCGGGACCTACAATGAGCAGTTCTTC,CASSPSGTYNEQFF
.,TRBJ2-1,TRBV7-2,.,TGTGCCAGCAGCTTATACAACTACAATGAGCAGTTCTTC,CASSLYNYNEQFF
TRBD1,TRBJ1-2,TRBV29-1,.,TGCAGCGTTGAACTCGACAGGGTTAACGGCTACACCTTC,CSVELDRVNGYTF
TRBD1,TRBJ2-5,TRBV5-1,.,TGCGCCAGCAGCGGCGGGACAGGGGGCGAGACCCAGTACTTC,CASSGGTGGETQYF
TRBD1,TRBJ1-2,TRBV4-2,.,TGTGCCAGCAGCCAAGGAGCCTCCGGGACAGGGTTGGTGTGGGATGGCTACACCTTC,CASSQGASGTGLVWDGYTF
TRBD1,TRBJ1-1,TRBV18,.,TGTGCCACCAGGAAAGGGGGCAGCGTTGGTGGGACTGAAGCTTTCTTT,CATRKGGSVGGTEAFF
.,TRBJ1-2,TRBV2,once,TGTGCCAGCAGTGAAGTTATGACAGGCTATGGCTACACCTTC,CASSEVMTGYGYTF
.,TRBJ2-7,TRBV28,.,TGTGCCAGCAGTTTACTAAAGAACGAGCAGTACTTC,CASSLLKNEQYF
TRBD1,TRBJ1-5,TRBV19,.,TGTGCCAGTAGTCAGGGGGGCAATCAGCCCCAGCATTTT,CASSQGGNQPQHF
.,TRBJ1-5,TRBV27,few,TGTGCCAGCAGTTTACGGGGTTTTGGGAATCAGCCCCAGCATTTT,CASSLRGFGNQPQHF
TRBD1,TRBJ1-2,TRBV7-2,.,TGTGCCAGTAACCTTGGGACAGGGGCTCATGGCTACACCTTC,CASNLGTGAHGYTF
.,TRBJ2-7,TRBV27,.,TGTGCCAGCAGTTTGGGCCCGGGAGACTACTACGAGCAGTACTTC,CASSLGPGDYYEQYF
.,TRBJ2-3,TRBV5-6,.,TGTGCCAGCAGCTTGTCGGGAGCGACCGATACGCAGTATTTT,CASSLSGATDTQYF
TRBD2,TRBJ2-7,TRBV7-2,.,TGTGCCAGCAGCCCGTCTAGCGGGGGGACCTACGAGCAGTACTTC,CASSPSSGGTYEQYF
TRBD2,TRBJ2-7,TRBV29-1,.,TGCAGCGTTGAGTCGGGAGGACCCTACGAGCAGTACTTC,CSVESGGPYEQYF
.,TRBJ2-1,TRBV15,.,TGTGCCACCTCGTTTGGGCCAGTGGCCAATGAGCAGTTCTTC,CATSFGPVANEQFF
.,TRBJ2-4,TRBV30,once,TGTGCCTGGAGTGGGCAGATCTTAGCCAAAAACATTCAGTACTTC,CAWSGQILAKNIQYF
.,TRBJ2-2,TRBV29-1,.,TGCAGCGTGGGAGAAACCGGGGAGCTGTTTTTT,CSVGETGELFF
TRBD2,TRBJ2-2,TRBV7-6,.,TGTGCCAGCAGTCGTCTCTTGACTAGCGGGAACCCCGGGGAGCTGTTTTTT,CASSRLLTSGNPGELFF
.,TRBJ1-1,TRBV5-1,.,TGCGCCAGCAGCTTGGCCCCAGGGGCGAACACTGAAGCTTTCTTT,CASSLAPGANTEAFF
TRBD1,TRBJ1-5,TRBV15,few,TGTGCCACCAGCAGAGGGAGACAGGGCACTCAGCCCCAGCATTTT,CATSRGRQGTQPQHF
TRBD1,TRBJ1-3,TRBV11-3,.,TGTGCCAGCAGCTCCGGGACAGCTGGAAACACCATATATTTT,CASSSGTAGNTIYF
.,TRBJ1-2,TRBV9,.,TGTGCCAGCAGCCCCGCCACAGCTAACTATGGCTACACCTTC,CASSPATANYGYTF
TRBD1,TRBJ2-1,TRBV4-1,.,TGCGCCAGCAGCCTTTTCGGACAGGGTGACAATGAGCAGTTCTTC,CASSLFGQGDNEQFF
TRBD2,TRBJ2-7,TRBV7-9,.,TGTGCCAGCAGCCATCCGACTAGCGGGAACCCCTACGAGCAGTACTTC,CASSHPTSGNPYEQYF
TRBD1,TRBJ2-7,TRBV6-1,.,TGTGCCAGCAGTGAAAGGGGGCAGGTCGCGTACGAGCAGTACTTC,CASSERGQVAYEQYF
.,TRBJ1-4,TRBV7-9,once,TGTGCCAGCAGCGAAAGAACAGGCGGGGGGGAAAAACTGTTTTTT,CASSERTGGGEKLFF
TRBD1,TRBJ2-1,TRBV4-1,.,TGCGCCAGCAGCCAACCTTTTCGGGACAGGGAGAATGAGCAGTTCTTC,CASSQPFRDRENEQFF
.,TRBJ1-3,TRBV5-1,.,TGCGCCAGCAGCTTGTGGTCTTCCACAGGAACCTCTGGAAACACCATATATTTT,CASSLWSSTGTSGNTIYF
.,TRBJ2-2,TRBV2,few,TGTGCCAGCAGTGAGTCCCCCTCCGGGGAGCTGTTTTTT,CASSESPSGELFF
.,TRBJ2-2,TRBV10-3,.,TGTGCCATCAACGACGGGAGAGTGAACACCGGGGAGCTGTTTTTT,CAINDGRVNTGELFF
.,TRBJ2-2,TRBV28,.,TGTGCCAGCAGTGGCAGGAGGGGTACCGGGGAGCTGTTTTTT,CASSGRRGTGELFF
TRBD1,TRBJ1-1,TRBV29-1,.,TGCAGCGTTGAAAGACAGGGGGGAATGAACACTGAAGCTTTCTTT,CSVERQGGMNTEAFF
.,TRBJ2-4,TRBV5-6,.,TGTGCCAGCAGCCTGACAGGAGAAAACATTCAGTACTTC,CASSLTGENIQYF
.,TRBJ2-1,TRBV18,.,TGTGCCAGCTCACCCCCGACTGAAGATGAGCAGTTCTTC,CASSPPTEDEQFF
TRBD1,TRBJ1-5,TRBV7-2,.,TGTGCCAGCAGCTTAGTCGGGACAGAACTCAATCAGCCCCAGCATTTT,CASSLVGTELNQPQHF
TRBD1,TRBJ1-2,TRBV15,.,TGTGCCACCAGCAGAGAGAACACAGGGGGTTATGGCTACACCTTC,CATSRENTGGYGYTF
TRBD1,TRBJ2-7,TRBV2,.,TGTGCCAGCAGGGAGGGACAGGCCTTCTCCTACGAGCAGTACTTC,CASREGQAFSYEQYF
.,TRBJ2-1,TRBV4-1,.,TGCGCCAGCAGCCAATTCCCGGCGGGACGGGAGTGGGGCAATGAGCAGTTCTTC,CASSQFPAGREWGNEQFF
.,TRBJ2-3,TRBV18,.,TGTGCCAGCTCACCAGCCCCTATGACAGATACGCAGTATTTT,CASSPAPMTDTQYF
.,TRBJ1-4,TRBV5-6,.,TGTGCCAGCAGCTTGACGTCGACATATGAAAAACTGTTTTTT,CASSLTSTYEKLFF
.,TRBJ1-2,TRBV10-3,.,TGTGCCATCAAGGCAGGGGACTATGGCTACACCTTC,CAIKAGDYGYTF
.,TRBJ1-4,TRBV5-6,.,TGTGCCAGCAGCTCCGGGGTATTCCTAAGGGAAAAACTGTTTTTT,CASSSGVFLREKLFF
TRBD1,TRBJ2-7,TRBV5-1,.,TGCGCCAGCGTTAGGGACAGGGGAAGTCACGAGCAGTACTTC,CASVRDRGSHEQYF